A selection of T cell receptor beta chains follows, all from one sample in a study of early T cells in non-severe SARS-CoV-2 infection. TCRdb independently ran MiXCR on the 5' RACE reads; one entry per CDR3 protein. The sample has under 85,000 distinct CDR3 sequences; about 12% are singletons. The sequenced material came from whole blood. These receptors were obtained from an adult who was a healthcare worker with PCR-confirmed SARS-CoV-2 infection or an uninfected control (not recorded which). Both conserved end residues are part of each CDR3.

CAISSTGGRSYNEQFF | TRBV10-3
CATSRDLSAIDYSYEQYF | TRBV15
CASGLVTSAEQETQYF | TRBV12-5
CSARDRFTQAAYEQYF | TRBV20-1
CSARDQGDKEQFF | TRBV20-1
CSVEGTGAYEQYF | TRBV29-1
CASDNGGAINEQFF | TRBV5-1
CASSLDLVDSTGSYGYTF | TRBV11-2
CASRRNSNQPQHF | TRBV2
CASSYSPAGYEQYF | TRBV6-2/TRBV6-3
CASSFFGQGAPGELFF | TRBV5-1
CASSQGDLPYNEQFF | TRBV2
CARSGTLGTEQYF | TRBV7-3
CASSIDPGGRTDTQYF | TRBV19
CASRQAYEQYF | TRBV25-1
CAINFGGAENTIYF | TRBV10-3
CASSFGGGTQETQYF | TRBV28
CASSLDLGPNTEAFF | TRBV7-2
CASSPLDRGSEQYF | TRBV7-7
CASSVVGELTDTQYF | TRBV9
CSVHLYNEQFF | TRBV29-1
CASSESGTRYEQYF | TRBV10-2
CASSLEAGYNEQFF | TRBV7-9
CASSPEVRYEQYF | TRBV3-1
CASSLTPPFGFGGEQFF | TRBV7-2
CASREGQPKGGNQPQHF | TRBV6-1
CSARDYEQSYGYTF | TRBV20-1
CSARSRQGENQPQHF | TRBV20-1
CSVRQRGRQETQYF | TRBV29-1
CASSPTGLQPQHF | TRBV27
CASSLTTVSGNTIYF | TRBV12-3/TRBV12-4
CSARQTFSYNEQFF | TRBV20-1
CASSGQYSNQPQHF | TRBV28
CASSLQTVFYGYTF | TRBV18
CASSSIPSGANTGELFF | TRBV7-6
CASSYLSSPGGDTQYF | TRBV6-5
CASSPGQYTDTQYF | TRBV7-3
CSVVRNPSTDTQYF | TRBV29-1
CASGEAPGAKNIQYF | TRBV12-5
CASRLDNPEAERYNEQFF | TRBV12-2
CASSPTPGTGGFVEQFF | TRBV7-9
CASSFDRGGADTQYF | TRBV7-9
CATQGSSYEQYF | TRBV10-2
CASSQDRDSPYNEQFF | TRBV3-1
CASSPGTSNEQFF | TRBV3-1
CASSLEGGDAFF | TRBV11-3
CASSQKVTGSYEQYF | TRBV12-3/TRBV12-4
CASSQDEGVSNQPQHF | TRBV4-1